Following are 30 T cell receptor beta chains from one sample sequenced in a study of response to subunit inactivated influenza vaccine. From the RT-PCR reads, TCRdb called clonotypes with MiXCR, one entry per CDR3 protein. The sample gives approximately 730,000 distinct CDR3 sequences, more than 11% of which show up once; approximately 7% is in the top ten. The sample in question was PBMCs from blood, obtained less than 15 days before vaccination. These receptors were obtained from a man aged 50-59 years who received an inactivated influenza vaccine.

This clonotype was recorded many times. V gene TRBV20-1 combines with J gene TRBJ1-2; TRBD1 aligns across 7 bases. V shed 0 bases, J shed 4 bases, and the junction held 5 bases outside the gene matches. Germline CDR1 and CDR2: DFQATT and SNEGSKA (reference sequence). This CDR3 has 14 residues. CDR3 amino acids: CSARETGSGYGYTF. The DNA for the CDR3 is TGCAGTGCTAGAGAGACAGGGTCGGGCTATGGCTACACCTTC.

The V and J genes are TRBV6-1 and TRBJ2-1, with 9 bases aligning to TRBD1. V trimming: 5 bases; J trimming: 4 bases; junction bases outside the gene matches: 6. CDR1 and CDR2 (germline): MNHNS, SASEGT. The CDR3 contains 15 residues. The CDR3 loop is CASSMGTGRYNEQFF. The CDR3 bases are TGTGCCAGCAGTATGGGGACAGGGCGATACAATGAGCAGTTCTTC.

This clonotype was observed a handful of times. V gene TRBV20-1 combines with J gene TRBJ2-7; 7 nucleotides line up with TRBD1. Per germline, CDR1 DFQATT and CDR2 SNEGSKA (reference sequence). The V segment lost 3 bases and the J segment 3 bases; nucleotides outside the gene matches: 5. CDR3 length: 13 amino acids. The CDR3 reads CSASGTAFYEQYF. The CDR3 DNA reads as TGCAGTGCTAGCGGGACAGCCTTCTACGAGCAGTACTTC.

The CDR3 loop is CASSFHDRANTEAFF. CDR3 nucleotides: TGTGCCAGCAGTTTTCATGACAGGGCAAACACTGAAGCTTTCTTT. J is TRBJ1-1 and V is TRBV27; 7 nucleotides agree with TRBD1. The trim removed 3 bases at V and 2 bases at J, leaving 6 bases unmatched. The CDR3 extends over 15 amino acids. CDR1 is MNHEY, CDR2 SMNVEV, per germline (reference sequence).

This rearrangement joins TRBV6-2 or TRBV6-3 to TRBJ2-7; TRBD2 matches at 10 bases. V was clipped by 9 bases and J by 4 bases; unmatched bases: 6. The CDR3 is made up of 13 amino acids. The germline CDR1 and CDR2 sequences are MNHEY and SVGEGT. The CDR3: CASRAGGPYEQYF. For the CDR3, the DNA is TGTGCCAGTAGAGCGGGAGGGCCGTACGAGCAGTACTTC.

This clonotype was observed a handful of times. V usage is TRBV4-3 and J usage is TRBJ2-3; 8 nucleotides align to TRBD2. The CDR3 covers 17 residues. With V trimmed by 1 base and J by 4 bases, 10 bases remained unmatched. The germline CDR1 and CDR2 sequences are LGHNA and YSLEER. The chain's CDR3 is CASSQGLAGTLADTQYF. In DNA form, the CDR3 reads TGCGCCAGCAGCCAAGGATTAGCGGGGACCTTAGCAGATACGCAGTATTTT.

This clonotype was found once. CDR3 nucleotide sequence: TGCAGTGCTACCCGACCGCGGGACAACGTATACGAGCAGTACTTC. Amino acids: CSATRPRDNVYEQYF. The J gene is TRBJ2-7, the V gene TRBV20-1, with D perhaps TRBD1 or TRBD2 (6 bases each). V dropped 4 bases and J dropped 4 bases, with 20 bases sitting between them. From germline, CDR1 is DFQATT and CDR2 SNEGSKA (reference sequence). The CDR3 is 15 residues long.

This clonotype was observed at least ten times. The chain joins TRBV5-1 to TRBJ1-2; 9 bases fit TRBD1. Germline values: CDR1 SGHRS, CDR2 YFSETQ. Trimming at V came to 1 base and at J to 5 bases, leaving 3 bases not matched to a gene. The CDR3 spans 14 residues. CDR3 sequence reads: CASSLTGQGYGYTF. The CDR3, as DNA: TGCGCCAGCAGCTTGACGGGACAGGGATATGGCTACACCTTC.

This clonotype was found a few times. V is TRBV12-3 or TRBV12-4 and J is TRBJ1-6; 9 bases line up with TRBD1. After removal of 5 bases from V and 10 bases from J, the junction contained 6 bases not matched to a gene. This CDR3 is 14 amino acids long. The CDR3 region has the DNA TGTGCCAGCAGTCCGGGACAGGGTGTCTCACCCCTCCACTTT. It is translated as CASSPGQGVSPLHF.

V is TRBV11-2 and J is TRBJ2-7; TRBD2 might be the D (6 bases). V was shortened by 6 bases and J by 6 bases, with 18 bases between the two germline ends. The CDR3 consists of 14 residues. Germline assignment: CDR1 SGHAT and CDR2 FQNNGV. The CDR3: CASSHFSVGGEQYF. As DNA, the CDR3 is TGTGCCAGCAGTCACTTCTCAGTGGGAGGCGAGCAGTACTTC.

In its sample, this clonotype was seen a few times. V gene TRBV7-3 combines with J gene TRBJ2-3; D gene ambiguous. In germline, CDR1 is SGHTA, CDR2 FQGTGA. Trimming stripped 1 base from V and 0 bases from J, with 5 bases between. There are 14 residues in the CDR3. The CDR3 nucleotides read TGTGCCAGCAGCTTAAGAGTTAGCACAGATACGCAGTATTTT. This codes for CASSLRVSTDTQYF.

This clonotype was found a few times. The V gene is TRBV12-3 or TRBV12-4, the J gene TRBJ2-5; D not certain. The CDR3 is 15 residues long. Trimming left V 5 bases short and J 4 bases short, with 17 bases between. CDR3 nucleotides: TGTGCCAGCAGTCAACGAACGGTCCTCAGAGAGACCCAGTACTTC. Its translation: CASSQRTVLRETQYF.

This clonotype was seen many times. This sequence joins TRBV27 and TRBJ2-2; TRBD2 agrees at 7 bases. Germline lookup yields CDR1 MNHEY and CDR2 SMNVEV (reference sequence). Trimming cost V 7 bases and J 3 bases; bases outside gene matches: 11. The CDR3 is 16 residues long. DNA of the CDR3: TGTGCCAGCACCTCACTAGCGCTTAAGGACACCGGGGAGCTGTTTTTT. Its translation: CASTSLALKDTGELFF.

In this sample, this clonotype turned up a few times. This sequence joins TRBV10-3 and TRBJ2-5; D unresolved. The V gene's germline CDR1 is ENHRY and CDR2 SYGVKD. This CDR3 spans 14 amino acids. Trimming pared 0 bases from V and 2 bases from J, leaving 7 bases between. The CDR3 DNA reads as TGTGCCATCAGTGAGTCAGACGGACAAGAGACCCAGTACTTC. Amino acids: CAISESDGQETQYF.

This clonotype was recorded a few times. The J gene is TRBJ1-2, the V gene TRBV5-6; D call uncertain. V gave up 0 bases and J gave up 5 bases, with 5 bases separating them. Per germline, CDR1 SGHDT and CDR2 YYEEEE. The CDR3 totals 12 residues. CDR3 nucleotides: TGTGCCAGCAGCTTGGTTACGTATGGCTACACCTTC. It specifies CASSLVTYGYTF.

The chain employs TRBV12-3 or TRBV12-4 and TRBJ2-2, with TRBD2 identical over 9 bases. CDR3 length: 15 residues. The ends lost 5 bases at V and 3 bases at J; junction bases unmatched: 4. CDR3 sequence: CASSRLAEDTGELFF. The CDR3 nucleotides read TGTGCCAGCAGTCGACTAGCGGAGGACACCGGGGAGCTGTTTTTT.

V is TRBV12-3 or TRBV12-4 and J is TRBJ1-6, with 7 bases lining up with TRBD1. Losses at the gene ends were 5 bases for V and 11 bases for J; bases not matched to a gene: 6. This CDR3 comprises 13 residues. Here the CDR3 DNA reads TGTGCCAGCAGTACCCGACAGGGTCCACCCCTCCACTTT. As protein: CASSTRQGPPLHF.

A few counts support this clonotype. V and J are TRBV10-3 and TRBJ2-1; a weak D match, TRBD1 (6 bases). The V end was cut by 6 bases, the J end by 5 bases, with 11 bases between. Germline CDR1 is ENHRY and CDR2 is SYGVKD. CDR3 length equals 13 residues. The CDR3 sequence: CAISRDNDNEQFF. CDR3 nucleotide sequence: TGTGCCATCAGCAGGGACAACGACAATGAGCAGTTCTTC.

V and J are TRBV29-1 and TRBJ2-5, with D perhaps matching TRBD1 (5 bases). V lost 6 bases and J lost 7, with 12 bases in between. The CDR3 loop spans 11 amino acids. Germline loops: CDR1 SQVTM, CDR2 ANQGSEA. The CDR3 reads CSVRPRGTQYF. For the CDR3, the DNA is TGCAGCGTCCGCCCAAGGGGGACCCAGTACTTC. The full variable domain, its missing parts supplied by reference TRBV29-1 and TRBJ2-5, is SAVISQKPSRDICQRGTSLTIQCQVDSQVTMMFWYRQQPGQSLTLIATANQGSEATYESGFVIDKFPISRPNLTFSTLTVSNMSPEDSSIYLCSVRPRGTQYFGPGTRLLVL.

This clonotype was observed a handful of times. J is TRBJ2-7 and V is TRBV7-2; no definite D call. V shed 5 bases and J shed 7 bases, with 12 bases lying between them. This CDR3 spans 12 amino acids. Germline CDR1 SGHTA, CDR2 FQGNSA. The CDR3 reads CASSTSLREQYF. The DNA for the CDR3 is TGTGCCAGCAGCACGAGCTTACGAGAGCAGTACTTC.

This clonotype was seen repeatedly, ten times or more. The rearrangement joins TRBV5-5 to TRBJ2-7; 11 bases are a match to TRBD1. CDR1 and CDR2 from the germline V gene are SGHKS and YYEKEE (reference sequence). V shed 0 bases and J 6 bases; nucleotides not matched to a gene: 2. The CDR3 has 14 amino acids. Here the CDR3 reads CASSLGTGGSEQYF. The DNA for the CDR3 is TGTGCCAGCAGCTTGGGGACAGGGGGCTCCGAGCAGTACTTC.

This clonotype was seen ten or more times. In nucleotides, the CDR3 is TGTGCCAGCAGCCCCCTCGGACAGCGAGAGACCCAGTACTTC. The encoded protein is CASSPLGQRETQYF. The chain combines TRBV12-3 or TRBV12-4 with TRBJ2-5; D is perhaps TRBD1 (6 bases). The CDR3 runs 14 residues. V lost 6 bases and J lost 4, with 15 bases in between.

This clonotype came up a few times. The V call is TRBV7-9, the J call TRBJ2-7; D is uncertain. CDR1 and CDR2 from the germline V gene are SEHNR and FQNEAQ (reference sequence). V was pared by 3 bases and J by 0 bases, with 9 bases between. The CDR3 length is 14 residues. In DNA, the CDR3 is TGTGCCAGCAGCTTTCTCCCCCACTCCTACGAGCAGTACTTC. It translates to CASSFLPHSYEQYF.

This clonotype has ten or more counts. The rearrangement uses TRBV6-2 or TRBV6-3 and TRBJ1-5; possibly TRBD1 for D (5 bases). From germline, CDR1 is MNHEY and CDR2 SVGEGT. V lost 3 bases and J lost 6, with 30 bases in between. The CDR3 loop spans 20 amino acids. CDR3 DNA sequence: TGTGCCAGCAGTTATCGTTATGAATTTTGGGTCTCCGGGACTAGTCAGCCCCAGCATTTT. Its protein product is CASSYRYEFWVSGTSQPQHF.

The CDR3 sequence: CASSLGDRVFF. The CDR3 DNA sequence: TGTGCCAGCAGCTTAGGGGACAGGGTTTTCTTT. The chain uses TRBV7-9 and TRBJ1-1; TRBD1 matches at 9 bases. The CDR3 length is 11 residues. V shed 1 base and J 13 bases; nucleotides not matched to a gene: 1. Per the germline V gene, CDR1 is SEHNR and CDR2 is FQNEAQ (reference sequence).

A few counts support this clonotype. The CDR3 loop is CASINRDRVLLGTNEKLFF. The DNA for the CDR3 is TGTGCCAGCATTAACCGGGACAGGGTCCTTCTTGGAACTAATGAAAAACTGTTTTTT. The chain carries TRBV6-5 and TRBJ1-4; 9 bases agree with TRBD1. V shed 7 bases, J shed 1 base, and the junction held 16 bases outside the gene matches. Germline CDR1 MNHEY, CDR2 SVGAGI. The CDR3 spans 19 residues.

V gene TRBV3-1 combines with J gene TRBJ2-6, with TRBD2 matching 11 bases. Germline V CDR1 and CDR2: LGHDT, YNNKEL (reference sequence). The J segment lost 0 bases and the V segment lost 1 base, leaving 2 bases of the junction unmatched. CDR3 length: 18 amino acids. CDR3 sequence: CASSQALAGGSGANVLTF. The DNA of the CDR3 is TGTGCCAGCAGCCAAGCGCTAGCGGGGGGCTCTGGGGCCAACGTCCTGACTTTC.

Many counts were recorded for this clonotype. The chain links TRBV7-2 to TRBJ2-1, with TRBD1 as a possible D gene (5 bases). Per germline, CDR1 SGHTA and CDR2 FQGNSA. CDR3 length: 14 residues. V was cut by 5 bases and J by 5 bases, with 13 bases left in between. The CDR3 here is CASSLSRQNNEQFF. CDR3 nucleotides: TGTGCCAGCAGCCTTTCCCGACAGAACAATGAGCAGTTCTTC.

This clonotype has ten or more counts. The V call is TRBV5-6, the J call TRBJ2-2; 13 nucleotides line up with TRBD2. Losses at the gene ends were 3 bases for V and 0 bases for J; bases not matched to a gene: 5. This CDR3 is built from 18 residues. CDR1 and CDR2 (germline): SGHDT, YYEEEE. CDR3 sequence: CASSSTSGRATNTGELFF. The CDR3 DNA follows: TGTGCCAGCAGCTCTACTAGCGGGAGGGCCACGAACACCGGGGAGCTGTTTTTT.

This clonotype was counted a few times. This chain connects TRBV27 to TRBJ2-7; TRBD2 aligns across 9 bases. J was trimmed by 5 bases and V by 4 bases; bases with no gene match: 9. The germline CDR1 and CDR2 sequences are MNHEY and SMNVEV (reference sequence). The CDR3 extends over 15 amino acids. This CDR3 reads CASSSLAGGSHEQYF. The DNA of the CDR3 is TGTGCCAGCAGTTCCTTGGCGGGAGGGTCCCACGAGCAGTACTTC.